The entry below describes one T cell receptor beta chain. The antigen remains undetermined. This record belongs to a study of Tregs in tolerant kidney transplant recipients. Overall study results and limits: Some patients' samples used different primers over time, so nucleotide sequences weren't comparable. Donor-specific Treg expansion exceeded global Treg expansion in tolerant patients, suggesting antigen drive.

Sequenced by immunoSEQ multiplex PCR; TCRdb stores in-frame clones only, minus some. The ten top clones account for roughly 3.7%, within a sample of about 23,000 clones. Mixed chimerism was transient after nonmyeloablative marrow transplants from related graft donors. Here the sequenced sample was CD4+ T cells from blood (PBMCs), taken 6 months after the transplant. This TCR was sampled from a human patient who received a combined kidney and bone marrow transplant. Some T cells may be graft donor cells.

Incomplete CDR3 DNA: TGTGCCAGCCGCTTGACTGACTATAGCAATCAGCCC. Translated, it gives CASRLTDYSNQP. In full, the CDR3 reads CASRLTDYSNQPQHF. The chain recombines TRBV6-2 or TRBV6-3 with TRBJ1-5; D not certain. The read halts 3 residues ahead of the CDR3 end, with the missing end drawn from the germline J gene. The germline CDR1 and CDR2 sequences are MNHEY and SVGEGT. V shed 8 bases and J shed 0 bases, with 14 bases lying between them. The CDR3 is 15 amino acids.